These T cell receptor beta chains were read from a single sample in a study of T cells in Graves' hyperthyroidism and ophthalmopathy. MiXCR, run by TCRdb on the multiplex PCR reads, gives a single entry per CDR3 protein. This sample has approximately 380,000 distinct CDR3 sequences, with over 12% found just once. The sequenced sample consisted of blood. These receptors originate from a man aged 45 to 65 with Graves' ophthalmopathy. Each CDR3 is given with its conserved first and last residue. A D gene is named only where the DNA matches it firmly. Size is omitted from some rows. Given values are once, few, many or a class for expanded clones.

clone size	J gene	V gene	D gene	CDR3 protein	CDR3 DNA
few	TRBJ1-1	TRBV9	.	CASSPLPRARNTEAFF	TGTGCCAGCAGCCCCCTCCCCCGGGCACGGAACACTGAAGCTTTCTTT
many	TRBJ1-2	TRBV3-1	.	CASRYQTRGNYGYTF	TGTGCCAGCAGGTACCAAACACGAGGGAACTATGGCTACACCTTC
many	TRBJ1-5	TRBV5-5	.	CASSLGVPGLSNQPQHF	TGTGCCAGCAGCCTGGGGGTCCCGGGTCTTAGCAATCAGCCCCAGCATTTT
many	TRBJ1-1	TRBV5-8	TRBD1	CASSRDRGWNTEAFF	TGTGCCAGCAGCCGGGACAGGGGATGGAACACTGAAGCTTTCTTT
.	TRBJ2-2	TRBV9	.	CASSVAWSHVAGELFF	TGTGCCAGCAGCGTAGCATGGAGTCACGTGGCCGGGGAGCTGTTTTTT
many	TRBJ2-7	TRBV3-1	TRBD1	CASSQVGQRPSYEQYF	TGTGCCAGCAGCCAAGTGGGACAGAGGCCCTCCTACGAGCAGTACTTC
many	TRBJ2-1	TRBV3-1	.	CASHSGPSYNEQFF	TGTGCCAGCCACTCGGGGCCCTCCTACAATGAGCAGTTCTTC
many	TRBJ2-2	TRBV11-1	.	CASSDLAKNTGELFF	TGTGCCAGCAGTGATCTAGCGAAGAACACCGGGGAGCTGTTTTTT
many	TRBJ1-2	TRBV2	.	CASSEAKTLAGYTF	TGTGCCAGCAGTGAAGCGAAGACCCTTGCTGGCTACACCTTC
.	TRBJ2-1	TRBV5-5	TRBD2	CASSSGTSGSMDYNEQFF	TGTGCCAGCAGTTCCGGGACTAGCGGGAGTATGGACTACAATGAGCAGTTCTTC
few	TRBJ2-6	TRBV2	TRBD2	CASRQLAGVANVLTF	TGTGCCAGCAGGCAACTAGCGGGAGTCGCCAACGTCCTGACTTTC
many	TRBJ2-5	TRBV29-1	.	CSVENRLSGETQYF	TGCAGCGTTGAAAATAGGTTGAGTGGAGAGACCCAGTACTTC
many	TRBJ2-5	TRBV2	.	CASSPSQTQYF	TGTGCCAGCAGTCCTTCACAGACCCAGTACTTC
many	TRBJ2-1	TRBV24-1	.	CATSAVGARAHGGEQFF	TGTGCCACCAGTGCGGTCGGGGCGCGGGCACACGGGGGTGAGCAGTTCTTC
many	TRBJ2-1	TRBV5-1	TRBD1	CASSNRDRGRGEQFF	TGCGCCAGCAGCAACCGGGACAGGGGGCGCGGTGAGCAGTTCTTC
many	TRBJ2-5	TRBV3-1	.	CASIGAGTQTQYF	TGTGCCAGCATAGGCGCCGGGACACAGACCCAGTACTTC
.	TRBJ2-1	TRBV4-1	.	CASSQEARGDEQFF	TGCGCCAGCAGCCAAGAGGCCAGGGGGGATGAGCAGTTCTTC
few	TRBJ1-4	TRBV3-1	TRBD1	CASRGDSTNEKLFF	TGTGCCAGCCGGGGGGACAGCACTAATGAAAAACTGTTTTTT
many	TRBJ1-5	TRBV2	.	CASREPRISNQPQHF	TGTGCCAGCAGAGAACCCAGGATCAGCAATCAGCCCCAGCATTTT
many	TRBJ2-5	TRBV30	.	CAWSDKVVRYF	TGTGCCTGGAGCGATAAAGTAGTACGGTACTTC
few	TRBJ2-5	TRBV25-1	.	CASGQGDIWETQYF	TGTGCCAGCGGTCAAGGGGACATATGGGAGACCCAGTACTTC
many	TRBJ2-5	TRBV9	.	CASSVTGAVQETQYF	TGTGCCAGCAGCGTTACGGGGGCCGTCCAAGAGACCCAGTACTTC
many	TRBJ1-1	TRBV30	.	CAWSESIQNTEAFF	TGTGCCTGGAGTGAGTCTATACAGAACACTGAAGCTTTCTTT
many	TRBJ2-3	TRBV5-1	.	CASSFLGSSTDTQYF	TGCGCCAGCAGCTTCCTGGGGTCTAGCACAGATACGCAGTATTTT
many	TRBJ2-7	TRBV2	TRBD1	CASSRRQGPEQYF	TGTGCCAGCAGTAGACGACAGGGTCCCGAGCAGTACTTC
few	TRBJ2-1	TRBV14	TRBD2	CASSPLGLADNEQFF	TGTGCCAGCAGCCCCCTGGGACTAGCGGACAATGAGCAGTTCTTC
.	TRBJ1-1	TRBV27	.	CASSSGRKLANTEAFF	TGTGCCAGCAGTTCCGGACGGAAGCTTGCGAACACTGAAGCTTTCTTT
few	TRBJ2-2	TRBV27	TRBD1	CASSLFGTGTTGELFF	TGTGCCAGCAGTTTATTTGGGACAGGGACCACCGGGGAGCTGTTTTTT
many	TRBJ2-7	TRBV24-1	TRBD1	CATSDPTGVAYEQYF	TGTGCCACCAGTGACCCGACAGGGGTCGCCTACGAGCAGTACTTC
many	TRBJ2-3	TRBV7-3	TRBD2	CASSLIGDWTSGGPSTDTQYF	TGTGCCAGCAGCTTAATAGGGGACTGGACTAGCGGAGGCCCTAGCACAGATACGCAGTATTTT
.	TRBJ1-1	TRBV10-2	.	CASSEEATEAFF	TGCGCCAGCAGTGAGGAAGCCACTGAAGCTTTCTTT
many	TRBJ2-7	TRBV29-1	TRBD1	CSVGETGAYEQYF	TGCAGCGTTGGGGAGACAGGGGCCTACGAGCAGTACTTC
many	TRBJ2-1	TRBV3-1	.	CASSQELGIRWDEQFF	TGTGCCAGCAGCCAAGAACTCGGCATCCGATGGGATGAGCAGTTCTTC
.	TRBJ1-1	TRBV6-2/TRBV6-3	.	CASSYSGPVRDTEAFF	TGTGCCAGCAGTTACTCGGGGCCCGTTAGGGACACTGAAGCTTTCTTT
many	TRBJ2-2	TRBV3-1	.	CASSHRGGNTGELFF	TGTGCCAGCAGCCACCGCGGAGGGAACACCGGGGAGCTGTTTTTT
many	TRBJ2-5	TRBV18	.	CASSPPFQETQYF	TGTGCCAGCTCACCACCTTTCCAAGAGACCCAGTACTTC
many	TRBJ1-5	TRBV18	.	CASSPPGSNQPQHF	TGTGCCAGCTCACCACCGGGCAGCAATCAGCCCCAGCATTTT
few	TRBJ2-3	TRBV15	TRBD2	CATSRGRGFPDTQYF	TGTGCCACCAGCAGGGGGAGGGGCTTCCCAGATACGCAGTATTTT
many	TRBJ2-5	TRBV5-1	TRBD2	CASSLELAGVETQYF	TGCGCCAGCAGCTTGGAACTAGCGGGAGTTGAGACCCAGTACTTC
few	TRBJ1-5	TRBV14	.	CASSQEAGRDRPQHF	TGTGCCAGCAGCCAAGAGGCAGGGCGGGACCGGCCCCAGCATTTT